The sequence of this TCR beta chain was determined in a study of memory CD4+ T cells and cytomegalovirus serostatus. The germline V gene has CDR1 SQVTM and CDR2 ANQGSEA. There are 17 residues in the CDR3. V dropped 0 bases and J dropped 3; count of bases not matched to a gene: 4. The sort gate was single viable CD3+CD4+CD8-CD45RO+ cells for memory CD4+ T cells. Only in-frame clones appear in the TCRdb table, and some are missing; sequencing was by immunoSEQ multiplex PCR. Counted here are tens of thousands of clones, around 83% occurring once; the ten biggest clones make up about 1.4%. V is TRBV29-1 and J is TRBJ2-1, with 14 bases aligning to TRBD2. Sequenced sample: memory CD4+ T cells from blood. The clonotype comes from an adult in good health and CMV-seropositive. CDR3 region: CSVEDLGTSGGYNEQFF. In DNA form, the CDR3 reads TGCAGCGTTGAAGATCTGGGGACTAGCGGGGGCTACAATGAGCAGTTCTTC.